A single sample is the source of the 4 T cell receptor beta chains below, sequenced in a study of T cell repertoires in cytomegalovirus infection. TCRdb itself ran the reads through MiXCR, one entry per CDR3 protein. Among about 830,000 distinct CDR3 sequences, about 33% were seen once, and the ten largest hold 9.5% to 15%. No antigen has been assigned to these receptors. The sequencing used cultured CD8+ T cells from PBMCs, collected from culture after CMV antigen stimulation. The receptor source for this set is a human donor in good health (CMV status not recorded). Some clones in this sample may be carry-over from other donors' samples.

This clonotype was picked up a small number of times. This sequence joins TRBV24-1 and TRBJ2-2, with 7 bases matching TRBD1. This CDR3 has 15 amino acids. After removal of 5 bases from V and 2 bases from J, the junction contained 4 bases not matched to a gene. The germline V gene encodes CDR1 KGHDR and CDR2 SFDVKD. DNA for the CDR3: TGTGCCACCAGTGGGGGACAGTATAACACCGGGGAGCTGTTTTTT. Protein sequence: CATSGGQYNTGELFF.

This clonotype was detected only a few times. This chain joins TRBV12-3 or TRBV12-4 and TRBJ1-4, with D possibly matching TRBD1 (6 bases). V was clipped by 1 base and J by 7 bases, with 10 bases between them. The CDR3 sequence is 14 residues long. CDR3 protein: CASSLDAGAEKLFF. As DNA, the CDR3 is TGTGCCAGCAGTTTAGATGCGGGGGCTGAAAAACTGTTTTTT.

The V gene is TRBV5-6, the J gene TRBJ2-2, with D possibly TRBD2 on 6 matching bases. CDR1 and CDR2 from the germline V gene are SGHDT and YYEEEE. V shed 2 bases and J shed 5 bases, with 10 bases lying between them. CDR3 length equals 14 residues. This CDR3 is CASSFGTHTGELFF. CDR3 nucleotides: TGTGCCAGCAGCTTCGGGACTCATACCGGGGAGCTGTTTTTT.

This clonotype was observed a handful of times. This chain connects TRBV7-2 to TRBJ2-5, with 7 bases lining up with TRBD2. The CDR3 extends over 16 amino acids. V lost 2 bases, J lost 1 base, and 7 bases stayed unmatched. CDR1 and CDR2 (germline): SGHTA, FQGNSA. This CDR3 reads CASSLPTSTFQETQYF. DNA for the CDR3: TGTGCCAGCAGCTTACCGACTAGCACTTTCCAAGAGACCCAGTACTTC.